The clone carrying this TCR beta chain has just a few counts. The CDR3 spans 17 residues. Losses at the gene ends were 4 bases for V and 0 bases for J; bases not matched to a gene: 8. The germline CDR1 and CDR2 sequences are SGHNT and YYREEE (reference sequence). This sample was included in a study of regulatory T cells in long-lasting Graves disease. HTBI primers from iRepertoire and Arm-PCR of CDR3 regions yielded the TCR beta libraries. From the multiplex PCR reads, TCRdb called clonotypes with MiXCR, one entry per CDR3 protein. The repertoire includes hundreds of thousands of distinct CDR3 sequences, roughly 13% of them detected once, and about 9.1% sits in the top ten. Time point of the sample: newly diagnosed GD, antithyroid drugs for less than 3 months. Preparation of the TCR library used RNA extracted from PBMCs. The same data also went into a second study, on T cells in Graves' hyperthyroidism and ophthalmopathy. This second study notes: Ophthalmopathy prediction by the model preceded onset by a median about 6.8 months.

This sequence was found in a man aged 25-45 years with Graves disease. This specimen was peripheral blood mononuclear cells (PBMCs), taken at new diagnosis, from a patient treated with antithyroid drugs. The chain has TRBV5-4 and TRBJ1-4; 8 nucleotides agree with TRBD1. DNA of the CDR3: TGTGCCAGCAGCCCTGGGACAGGTTTGGCAACTAATGAAAAACTGTTTTTT. This encodes CASSPGTGLATNEKLFF.